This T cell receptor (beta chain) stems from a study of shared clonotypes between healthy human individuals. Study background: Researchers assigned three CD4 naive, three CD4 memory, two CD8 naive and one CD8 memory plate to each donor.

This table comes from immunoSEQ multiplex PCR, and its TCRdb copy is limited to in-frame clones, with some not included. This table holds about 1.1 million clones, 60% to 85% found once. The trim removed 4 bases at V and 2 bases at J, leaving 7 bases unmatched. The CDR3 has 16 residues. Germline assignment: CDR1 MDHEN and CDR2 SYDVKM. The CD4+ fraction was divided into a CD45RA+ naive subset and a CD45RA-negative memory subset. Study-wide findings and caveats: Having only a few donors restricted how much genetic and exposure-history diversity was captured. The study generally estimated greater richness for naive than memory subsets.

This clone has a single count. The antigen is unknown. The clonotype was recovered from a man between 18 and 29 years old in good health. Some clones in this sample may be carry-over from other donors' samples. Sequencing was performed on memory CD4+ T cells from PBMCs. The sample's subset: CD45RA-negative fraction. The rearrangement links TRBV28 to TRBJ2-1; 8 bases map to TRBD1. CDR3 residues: CASSSVTGEAYNEQFF. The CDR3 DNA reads TGTGCCAGCAGTTCAGTGACAGGGGAGGCCTACAATGAGCAGTTCTTC. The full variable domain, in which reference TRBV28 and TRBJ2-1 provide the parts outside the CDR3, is DVKVTQSSRYLVKRTGEKVFLECVQDMDHENMFWYRQDPGLGLRLIYFSYDVKMKEKGDIPEGYSVSREKKERFSLILESASTNQTSMYLCASSSVTGEAYNEQFFGPGTRLTVL.